This is a list of T cell receptor beta chains from one sample in a study of CD8+ T cells in alopecia areata. The data were produced by immunoSEQ multiplex PCR, yet TCRdb's version contains in-frame clones alone and is incomplete. Of about 37,000 clones in the sample, less than 55% were seen once. Sequenced input: CD4+ Tregs sorted from blood. These receptors originate from a human donor with alopecia areata. Both conserved end residues are part of each CDR3. The order of the fields is V gene, D gene, clone size, J gene, CDR3 length, CDR3 protein, CDR3 DNA. A D gene is named only where the DNA matches it firmly. Clone size is given for some rows only: seen once, a few or many times, or a class if the clone is expanded.

TRBV29-1	-	once	TRBJ1-3	11	CSVSMSGTIYF	TGCAGCGTCTCGATGTCTGGCACCATATATTTT
TRBV7-3	-	few	TRBJ2-1	12	CASSPNGGEQFF	TGTGCCAGCAGCCCCAATGGAGGGGAGCAGTTCTTC
TRBV29-1	TRBD1	-	TRBJ1-1	17	CSVEDLFGGQGASEAFF	TGCAGCGTTGAAGATTTATTCGGAGGGCAGGGGGCTTCTGAAGCTTTCTTT
TRBV10-3	TRBD1	-	TRBJ2-7	15	CAISSRTGKTDEQYF	TGTGCCATCTCATCCCGGACAGGGAAGACCGACGAGCAGTACTTC
TRBV29-1	-	-	TRBJ1-2	14	CSVESGPPNYGYTF	TGCAGCGTTGAATCAGGGCCGCCTAACTATGGCTACACCTTC
TRBV5-6	-	-	TRBJ1-3	16	CASSLYGAISGNTIYF	TGTGCCAGCAGCCTTTACGGGGCTATCTCTGGAAACACCATATATTTT
TRBV27	TRBD2	-	TRBJ2-3	14	CASSLAGVGDTQYF	TGTGCCAGCAGCTTAGCGGGAGTTGGAGATACGCAGTATTTT
TRBV5-1	-	-	TRBJ2-5	16	CASSLDGGRWGETQYF	TGCGCCAGCAGCTTGGACGGCGGGCGCTGGGGCGAGACCCAGTACTTC
TRBV5-1	-	few	TRBJ2-5	13	CASSTNSQETQYF	TGCGCCAGCAGTACCAATTCCCAAGAGACCCAGTACTTC
TRBV7-2	TRBD1	-	TRBJ1-6	16	CASSRQDRGLGSPLHF	TGTGCCAGCAGCCGACAAGACAGGGGGTTGGGTTCACCCCTCCACTTT
TRBV6-6	-	-	TRBJ2-7	15	CASSPNHPGGYEQYF	TGTGCCAGCAGCCCCAACCACCCGGGCGGTTACGAGCAGTACTTC
TRBV5-1	-	-	TRBJ2-3	17	CASSLAPGPGSTDTQYF	TGCGCCAGCAGCTTGGCCCCCGGCCCGGGGAGCACAGATACGCAGTATTTT
TRBV5-1	TRBD1	-	TRBJ2-1	17	CASSLDPTGGFYNEQFF	TGCGCCAGCAGCTTGGACCCGACAGGGGGATTTTACAATGAGCAGTTCTTC
TRBV5-4	-	few	TRBJ2-3	15	CASSLGSGSTDTQYF	TGTGCCAGCAGCTTGGGGAGCGGGAGCACAGATACGCAGTATTTT
TRBV7-2	TRBD1	-	TRBJ2-5	15	CASSSGQGAEETQYF	TGTGCCAGCAGCTCTGGACAGGGGGCTGAAGAGACCCAGTACTTC
TRBV19	-	-	TRBJ2-7	11	CASSAFGEQYF	TGTGCCAGTAGTGCATTCGGCGAGCAGTACTTC